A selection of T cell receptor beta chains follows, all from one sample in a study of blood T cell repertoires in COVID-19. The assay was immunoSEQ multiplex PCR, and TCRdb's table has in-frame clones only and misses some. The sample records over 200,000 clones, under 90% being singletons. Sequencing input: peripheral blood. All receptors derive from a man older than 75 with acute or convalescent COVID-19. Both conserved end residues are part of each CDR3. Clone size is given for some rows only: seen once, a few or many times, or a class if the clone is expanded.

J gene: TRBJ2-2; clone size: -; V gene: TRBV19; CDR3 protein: CASSVSGRLTGELFF
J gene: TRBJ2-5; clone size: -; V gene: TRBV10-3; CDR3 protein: CAISPGESVETQYF
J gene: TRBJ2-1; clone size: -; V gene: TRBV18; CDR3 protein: CASSPRGTSYNEQFF
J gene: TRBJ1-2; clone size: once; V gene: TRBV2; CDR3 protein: CASSDGRMSYGYTF
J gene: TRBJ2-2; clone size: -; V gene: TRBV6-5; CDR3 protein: CASSYFDRNTGELFF
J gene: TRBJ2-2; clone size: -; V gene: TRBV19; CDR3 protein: CASSTVNTGELFF
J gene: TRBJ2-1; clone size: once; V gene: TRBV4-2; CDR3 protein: CASSQETGRARNEQFF
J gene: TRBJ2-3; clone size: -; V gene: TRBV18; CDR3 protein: CASSLTILSDTQYF
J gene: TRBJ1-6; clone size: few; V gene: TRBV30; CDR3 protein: CALQGLDSPLHF
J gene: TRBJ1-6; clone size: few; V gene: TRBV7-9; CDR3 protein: CASTGQGPNSPLHF
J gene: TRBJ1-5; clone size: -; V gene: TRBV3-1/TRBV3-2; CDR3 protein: CASSPGTGGGNQPQHF
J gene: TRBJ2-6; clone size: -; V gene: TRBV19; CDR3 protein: CASREGRFSSGANVLTF
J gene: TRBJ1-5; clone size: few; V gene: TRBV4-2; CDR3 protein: CASSPPFGRQPQHF
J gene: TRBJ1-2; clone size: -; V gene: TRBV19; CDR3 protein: CASSISRANYGYTF
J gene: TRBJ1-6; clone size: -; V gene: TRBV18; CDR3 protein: CASSPASGRGNSPLHF
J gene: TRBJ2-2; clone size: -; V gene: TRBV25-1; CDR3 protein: CASSEPAGGELFF
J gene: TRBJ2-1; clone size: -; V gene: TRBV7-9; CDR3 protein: CASSERTGSSYNEQFF
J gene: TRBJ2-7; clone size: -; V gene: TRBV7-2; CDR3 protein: CASSLGTSGKTFPYEQYF
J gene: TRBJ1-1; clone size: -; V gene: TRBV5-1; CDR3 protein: CASSLVGSKNTEAFF
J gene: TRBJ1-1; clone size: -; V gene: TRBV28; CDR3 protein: CASSFRDRTTLEAFF
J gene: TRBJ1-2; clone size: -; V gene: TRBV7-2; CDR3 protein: CASSLEWGGRKGYTF
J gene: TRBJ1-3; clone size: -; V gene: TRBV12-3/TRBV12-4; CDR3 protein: CASSTQEGNTIYF
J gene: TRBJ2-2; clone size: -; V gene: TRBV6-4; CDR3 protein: CASSEMGETGELFF
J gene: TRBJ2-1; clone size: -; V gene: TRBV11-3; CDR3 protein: CASSSRGSGRSGEQFF
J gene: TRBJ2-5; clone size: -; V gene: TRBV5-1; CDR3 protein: CASSQTGADQETQYF
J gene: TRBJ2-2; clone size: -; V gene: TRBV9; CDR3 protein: CASSPRTGPGELFF
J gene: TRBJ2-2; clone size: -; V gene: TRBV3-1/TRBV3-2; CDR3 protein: CASSQTGTSRTGELFF
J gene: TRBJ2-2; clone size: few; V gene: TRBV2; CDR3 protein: CASSEPWGLAGGELFF
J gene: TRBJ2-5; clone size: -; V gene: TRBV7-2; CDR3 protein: CASSLTTLQETQYF
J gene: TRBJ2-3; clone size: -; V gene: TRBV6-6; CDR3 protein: CASSYSTASTDTQYF
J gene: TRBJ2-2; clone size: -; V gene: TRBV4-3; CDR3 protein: CASSRLAGVGTGELFF
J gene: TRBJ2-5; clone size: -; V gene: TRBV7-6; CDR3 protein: CASSRTSGTQETQYF
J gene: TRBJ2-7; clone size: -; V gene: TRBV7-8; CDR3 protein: CASSPGLAGGVYEQYF
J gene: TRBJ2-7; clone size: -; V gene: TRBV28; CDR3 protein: CASSPERPSRYEQYF
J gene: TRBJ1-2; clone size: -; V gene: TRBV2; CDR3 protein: CASRGQGPGYTF
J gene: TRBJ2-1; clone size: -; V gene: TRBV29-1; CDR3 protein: CSVVTYNEQFF
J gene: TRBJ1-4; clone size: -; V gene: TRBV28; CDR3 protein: CASSLTGAATNEKLFF
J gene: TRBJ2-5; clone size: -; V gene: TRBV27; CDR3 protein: CASSPGAGRRTGSQYF
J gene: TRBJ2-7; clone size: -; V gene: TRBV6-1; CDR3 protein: CASRRSDEQYF
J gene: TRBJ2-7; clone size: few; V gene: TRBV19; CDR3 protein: CASSPGGNPYEQYF
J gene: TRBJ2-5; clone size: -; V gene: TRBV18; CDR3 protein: CASSPGLQETQYF
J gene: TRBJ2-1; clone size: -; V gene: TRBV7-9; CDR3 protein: CASSLVPVYEQFF
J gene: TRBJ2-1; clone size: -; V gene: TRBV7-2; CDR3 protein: CASSSPLAGGPYNEQFF
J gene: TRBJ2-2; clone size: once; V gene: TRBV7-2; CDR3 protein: CASSLGANTGELFF
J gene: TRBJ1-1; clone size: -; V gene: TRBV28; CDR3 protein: CASGGGGPVAFF
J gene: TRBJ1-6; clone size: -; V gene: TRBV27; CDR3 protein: CASSPTGTWNSPLHF
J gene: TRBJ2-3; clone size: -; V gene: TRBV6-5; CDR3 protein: CASSSLGLGTDTQYF
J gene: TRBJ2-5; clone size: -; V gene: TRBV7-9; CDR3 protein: CASSVQGAGETQYF